This T cell receptor (beta chain) was documented in a study of CD8 T cells in Susac syndrome. When the RNA was reverse transcribed, random hexamers were used with an input of roughly 0.45 to 1 ug. TCRdb recomputed calls from the immunoSEQ multiplex PCR reads with MiXCR, one row per CDR3 protein. The data hold 250,000 to 300,000 distinct CDR3 sequences, with around 89% observed a single time. This sequence originates from a human donor with multiple sclerosis. Sample: CD8+ T cells from PBMCs.

CDR3 protein: CASSISGDYNEQFF. The CDR3, as DNA: TGTGCCAGTAGTATCTCAGGGGACTACAATGAGCAGTTCTTC. The rearrangement uses TRBV19 and TRBJ2-1; D is perhaps TRBD1 (6 bases). Trimming shortened V by 3 bases and J by 3 bases, and 9 bases separated the two germline ends. From germline, CDR1 is LNHDA and CDR2 SQIVND (reference sequence). The CDR3 runs to 14 residues.